This T cell receptor beta chain was sequenced in a study of T cell repertoires in cytomegalovirus infection. The overall study: CMV epitopes that were recently identified and HLA-C-restricted were used alongside well-studied HLA-B-restricted ones. Signatures in public TCR beta sequences pointed to both CMV infection and matching HLA type. Points from the study as a whole: Dominating the ex vivo response were HLA-C-restricted CMV-specific TCR beta clonotypes.

CDR1 and CDR2 (germline): MGHRA, YSYEKL. The CDR3 has 12 residues. The V gene lost 3 bases and the J gene lost 6 bases, with 8 bases spanning the gap. TCRdb fed the reads into MiXCR, producing one record per CDR3 protein. The sample consists of 700,000 to 950,000 distinct CDR3 sequences, around a third of them appearing once. A note on this clonotype: Its antigen is not identified.

J is TRBJ1-1 and V is TRBV4-1; possible D gene TRBD1, 6 bases. The starting material was cultured CD8+ T cells from PBMCs, obtained from culture after CMV antigen stimulation. The sequence derives from a human donor in good health (CMV status not recorded). Some clones in this sample may be carry-over from other donors' samples. CDR3 protein: CASSQGASEAFF. The CDR3 DNA reads TGCGCCAGCAGCCAGGGGGCTTCTGAAGCTTTCTTT.